A single sample gave rise to the 24 T cell receptor beta chains below, sequenced in a study of T-cell reconstitution after alpha-beta-depleted transplantation in children. A TCRbeta library incorporating unique molecular identifiers was prepared. MiXCR, run by TCRdb on the PCR reads, gives a single entry per CDR3 protein. The sample lists 800,000 to 1,000,000 distinct CDR3 sequences, 25% to 35% occurring once. Sequencing was performed on PBMCs, mostly from graft donor cells, taken 360 days after TCRalphabeta/CD19-depleted stem cell transplant. The receptors stem from a boy under three years old who had a stem cell transplant for SCID, so the T cells may come from the graft donor.

This clonotype appeared a few times. This chain uses TRBV7-2 with TRBJ1-1; D remains unclear. This CDR3 contains 13 residues. Germline V gene lookup returns CDR1 SGHTA and CDR2 FQGNSA. The V and J ends lost 7 bases and 1 base respectively, with 10 bases between them. CDR3 nucleotide sequence: TGTGCCAGCAAGTACAACAGGAACACTGAAGCTTTCTTT. This sequence encodes CASKYNRNTEAFF.

The CDR3 bases are TGTGCCAGCAGCTTGGGTGCGGGGGCGCCCTCCACAGATACGCAGTATTTT. Translated, it gives CASSLGAGAPSTDTQYF. This chain connects TRBV13 to TRBJ2-3, with a tentative D call TRBD2 (7 bases). CDR1 is PRHDT, CDR2 FYEKMQ, per germline (reference sequence). This CDR3 is built from 17 residues. With 3 bases removed from V and 2 bases from J, the gap between germline ends came to 18 bases.

This clonotype has just a few counts. The V call is TRBV15, the J call TRBJ2-1; 9 bases line up with TRBD2. This CDR3 spans 17 amino acids. Germline V lookup: CDR1 LNHNV, CDR2 YYDKDF (reference sequence). V shed 4 bases, J shed 0 bases, and the junction held 7 bases outside the gene matches. The CDR3 loop reads CATSTNSGGPSYNEQFF. In nucleotides, the CDR3 is TGTGCCACCAGCACCAATAGCGGGGGCCCCTCCTACAATGAGCAGTTCTTC.

At least ten counts were recorded for this clonotype. The J gene is TRBJ2-7, the V gene TRBV29-1; D possibly corresponds to TRBD2 (5 bases). CDR1 SQVTM and CDR2 ANQGSEA come from the germline V gene. Trimming took 5 bases from V and 1 from J, leaving 6 bases between them. The length of the CDR3 is 11 residues. The CDR3 DNA reads as TGCAGCGTTCGGGGTTCCTACGAGCAGTACTTC. It yields the protein CSVRGSYEQYF.

J is TRBJ2-5 and V is TRBV7-8; no clear D. With 3 bases removed from V and 4 bases from J, the gap between germline ends came to 6 bases. Germline values: CDR1 SGHVS, CDR2 FQNEAQ. This CDR3 comprises 12 residues. CDR3 DNA: TGTGCCAGCAGCTTCCGGATAGAGACCCAGTACTTC. Its protein product is CASSFRIETQYF.

The V and J genes are TRBV4-2 and TRBJ2-5; D unresolved. Between the trimmed V and J ends, which lost 0 bases and 5 bases, there was a span of 13 bases. The CDR3 is 15 amino acids. The germline V gene encodes CDR1 LGHNA and CDR2 YNFKEQ. The CDR3 spells CASSQDRAAEETQYF. The DNA for the CDR3 is TGTGCCAGCAGCCAAGATCGGGCGGCAGAGGAGACCCAGTACTTC.

This clonotype has only a few counts. The chain employs TRBV12-3 or TRBV12-4 and TRBJ1-1; a possible D gene is TRBD1 (5 bases). This CDR3 is built from 14 residues. Trimming took off 7 bases at V and 10 bases at J, with 22 bases between the two ends. The CDR3: CASKRGTTSLGAFF. The DNA of the CDR3 is TGTGCCAGCAAACGCGGGACGACCAGCCTGGGAGCTTTCTTT.

This clonotype has just a few counts. The chain joins TRBV4-3 to TRBJ2-1; D unclear. The germline V and J ends were trimmed by 3 bases and 7 bases, with 22 bases remaining between them. Germline CDR1 reads LGHNA; CDR2 reads YSLEER. This CDR3 spans 17 amino acids. CDR3 residues: CASSQARTVHTENEQFF. CDR3 coding DNA: TGCGCCAGCAGCCAGGCTCGTACTGTCCATACGGAAAATGAGCAGTTCTTC.

In its sample, this clonotype was seen many times. This chain joins TRBV5-1 and TRBJ2-3; 7 bases fit TRBD2. Trimming cost V 2 bases and J 2 bases; bases outside gene matches: 2. Germline-derived CDR1 and CDR2 are SGHRS and YFSETQ. The CDR3 is 14 amino acids. The CDR3 sequence: CASSFGLVTDTQYF. The DNA for the CDR3 is TGCGCCAGCAGCTTCGGACTAGTCACAGATACGCAGTATTTT.

This clonotype was recorded a few times. The V call is TRBV5-1, the J call TRBJ2-5; D call uncertain. CDR3 length: 15 residues. Germline CDR1 is SGHRS and CDR2 is YFSETQ. Trimming shortened V by 0 bases and J by 2 bases, and 11 bases separated the two germline ends. The CDR3: CASSLVGLDQETQYF. CDR3 coding DNA: TGCGCCAGCAGCTTGGTCGGGCTAGATCAAGAGACCCAGTACTTC.

This clonotype has only a few counts. The V call is TRBV12-3 or TRBV12-4, the J call TRBJ2-5, with D perhaps matching TRBD2 (6 bases). There are 15 residues in the CDR3. V lost 5 bases and J lost 5, with 18 bases in between. For the CDR3, the DNA is TGTGCCAGCAGTCCAACGGGGGTTTCCGGGGAGACCCAGTACTTC. Its protein product is CASSPTGVSGETQYF.

This chain connects TRBV20-1 to TRBJ1-2, with D possibly TRBD1 on 5 matching bases. Trimming removed 0 bases at V and 2 bases at J, with 16 bases between. This CDR3 region has 16 residues. Germline values: CDR1 DFQATT, CDR2 SNEGSKA (reference sequence). The CDR3 loop reads CSARDLGGVDNYGYTF. The CDR3 DNA is TGCAGTGCTAGAGATCTGGGGGGGGTCGACAACTATGGCTACACCTTC.

This clonotype was seen a handful of times. This chain uses TRBV28 with TRBJ2-5; 9 bases fit TRBD1. Germline V CDR1 and CDR2: MDHEN, SYDVKM. The V gene end was trimmed by 3 bases and the J gene end by 5 bases; junction bases not matched to a gene: 10. The CDR3 length is 16 residues. The chain's CDR3 is CASSFYPGGTGETQYF. The CDR3, as DNA: TGTGCCAGCAGTTTCTACCCCGGCGGGACAGGGGAGACCCAGTACTTC.

This clonotype appeared a few times. The V gene is TRBV12-3 or TRBV12-4, the J gene TRBJ2-3, with a weak D call TRBD1 (6 bases). This CDR3 is built from 15 residues. V lost 6 bases to trimming and J lost 10 bases, with 23 bases between them. The CDR3 DNA is TGTGCCAGCAGGACGGCCGATCGGACAGTTGCATCGCAGTATTTT. Residues: CASRTADRTVASQYF.

This clonotype has more than one count but fewer than ten. The J gene is TRBJ1-4, the V gene TRBV12-3 or TRBV12-4, with 9 bases identical to TRBD1. Germline trimming cut 3 bases from V and 5 bases from J; bases unmatched to any gene: 4. The CDR3 is made up of 15 amino acids. As DNA, the CDR3 is TGTGCCAGCAGTTTGGAAGGGACAGGGAATGAAAAACTGTTTTTT. Encoded protein: CASSLEGTGNEKLFF.

This clonotype turned up a few times. V is TRBV7-2 and J is TRBJ2-3, with a weak D call TRBD2 (6 bases). The CDR3 is 16 residues long. Per germline, CDR1 SGHTA and CDR2 FQGNSA. Trimming took 0 bases from V and 2 from J, leaving 12 bases between them. CDR3 coding DNA: TGTGCCAGCAGCTTAGCCGGGTGGGGGGTCACAGATACGCAGTATTTT. Translating gives CASSLAGWGVTDTQYF.

This clonotype turned up a few times. The V gene is TRBV7-2, the J gene TRBJ2-6; possibly TRBD1 for D (5 bases). The CDR3 spans 17 residues. Trimming pared 5 bases from V and 0 bases from J, leaving 14 bases between. Looked up from germline, CDR1 is SGHTA and CDR2 is FQGNSA. As DNA, the CDR3 is TGTGCCAGCAGCCTGCTTGGGGCCGGCTCTGGGGCCAACGTCCTGACTTTC. Protein sequence: CASSLLGAGSGANVLTF.

CDR3 DNA sequence: TGTGCCTGGAGTACCGGAGGTGGCGGGGTTTTCAACACCGGGGAGCTGTTTTTT. This gives the protein CAWSTGGGGVFNTGELFF. The genes are TRBV30 and TRBJ2-2; D may be TRBD2 (6 bases). CDR1 is GTSNPN, CDR2 SVGIG, per germline (reference sequence). The germline V and J ends were trimmed by 2 bases and 2 bases, with 21 bases remaining between them. CDR3 size: 18 residues.

This clonotype was recorded a few times. CDR3 protein: CASSLSIQAYEQYF. The DNA of the CDR3 is TGTGCCAGCAGTTTATCAATACAGGCCTACGAGCAGTACTTC. V usage is TRBV27 and J usage is TRBJ2-7; D is possibly TRBD1 (5 bases). CDR1 and CDR2 from the germline V gene are MNHEY and SMNVEV (reference sequence). This CDR3 is 14 amino acids long. Trimming stripped 0 bases from V and 2 bases from J, with 8 bases between.

The V and J genes are TRBV4-2 and TRBJ2-7; D is uncertain. The CDR3 has 14 residues. The germline V gene encodes CDR1 LGHNA and CDR2 YNFKEQ. V lost 2 bases to trimming and J lost 2 bases, with 10 bases between them. Written as DNA, the CDR3 is TGTGCCAGCAGCCAAACGCGACGGGCCTACGAGCAGTACTTC. Residues: CASSQTRRAYEQYF.

The chain couples TRBV29-1 to TRBJ1-4; D uncertain. Germline loops: CDR1 SQVTM, CDR2 ANQGSEA. The CDR3 has 14 amino acids. V lost 3 bases, J lost 8 bases, and 16 bases lay in between. This CDR3 reads CSVDVRPRSEKLFF. CDR3 coding DNA: TGCAGCGTTGACGTCCGGCCACGGAGCGAAAAACTGTTTTTT.

DNA for the CDR3: TGTGCCAGCAGTTTTCCCCCCACCCACGAGCAGTACTTC. Translation gives CASSFPPTHEQYF. The chain employs TRBV28 and TRBJ2-7; D not certain. The germline CDR1 and CDR2 sequences are MDHEN and SYDVKM. The CDR3 totals 13 residues. The V and J ends lost 3 bases and 5 bases respectively, with 11 bases between them.

This clonotype showed up just once. The rearrangement links TRBV5-5 to TRBJ2-3; the D is unclear. The CDR3 consists of 13 residues. The germline V gene has CDR1 SGHKS and CDR2 YYEKEE (reference sequence). Trimming shortened V by 1 base and J by 6 bases, and 9 bases separated the two germline ends. CDR3 sequence: CASSLRDPDTQYF. CDR3 bases: TGTGCCAGCAGCTTGCGTGACCCCGATACGCAGTATTTT.

This clonotype was observed once. The V and J genes are TRBV12-3 or TRBV12-4 and TRBJ2-7; D tentatively fits TRBD1 or TRBD2 (5 bases each). Trimming pared 1 base from V and 2 bases from J, leaving 12 bases between. The CDR3 length is 15 residues. CDR3 in amino acids: CASSLGSGSPYEQYF. In nucleotides, the CDR3 is TGTGCCAGCAGTTTAGGATCAGGGAGTCCCTACGAGCAGTACTTC.